This T cell receptor beta chain stems from a study of CD8+ T cells in alopecia areata. Looking at the study overall: Treated individuals took tofacitinib by mouth, 5 to 10 mg twice daily.

The CDR3 is 13 amino acids. Germline V gives CDR1 SGHTA, CDR2 FQGNSA. The V and J ends lost 5 bases and 0 bases respectively, with 8 bases between them. The authors extracted RNA and reverse transcribed it into cDNA as the sequencing template. Data came from immunoSEQ multiplex PCR; TCRdb stores just in-frame clones and leaves some out. The table includes 100,000 to 150,000 clones, about 47% detected once. Notes on this clone: The antigen is undetermined.

Study-wide findings and caveats: Scalp lesions, especially in alopecia totalis/universalis, had higher clonality than normal scalp. The study found TCR sharing across patients less clear than in mice, possibly for HLA reasons.

The clonotype was recovered from a human donor with alopecia areata. The chain combines TRBV7-2 with TRBJ2-7; D unclear. The starting material was CD8+ T cells sorted from blood, obtained at week 0. The CDR3 sequence is CASSPNYSYEQYF. The CDR3 nucleotides read TGTGCCAGCAGCCCGAACTACTCCTACGAGCAGTACTTC.